This T cell receptor (beta chain) was captured by sequencing in a study of CD4 T cells in relation to SARS-CoV-2 and coronaviruses. Trimming removed 10 bases at V and 2 bases at J, with 24 bases between. Germline-derived CDR1 and CDR2 are SGHRS and YFSETQ. The length of the CDR3 is 17 residues. Study-level findings and limits: Samples before the pandemic and after infection were not matched within any donor.

TCRdb keeps only in-frame clones here, not all; method: immunoSEQ multiplex PCR. The sample includes 20,000 to 25,000 clones, around 80% seen only once; the top ten take around 15%. In the case of this clone: Its target is unknown.

The unexposed donors gave CD4+ T cells in about 2011-2018, prior to COVID-19. CD4+ T cells were isolated from the cells after 10 days of culture. This receptor was taken from a human donor in good health. Sequences were obtained from CD4+ T cells from PBMCs, cultured in vitro. The V call is TRBV5-1, the J call TRBJ2-2; D may be TRBD2 (5 bases). CDR3 bases: TGCGCCGCCTTGTCACGAGGGCTAGCCGATAACACCGGGGAGCTGTTTTTT. It codes for CAALSRGLADNTGELFF.